The text below deals with one T cell receptor beta chain. Indicated treatment: randomized to nivolumab then ipilimumab (arm A) or the reverse (arm B). DNA-damaging chemotherapy had not been given to any patient beforehand. Sorted cells were live CD3+CD8+, lacking CD19 and CD56, from PBMCs. Only in-frame clones appear in the TCRdb table, and some are missing; sequencing was by immunoSEQ multiplex PCR. This sample has around 8,500 clones, with more than 55% found just once. These data come from a study of sequential checkpoint blockade in melanoma. Study-level information: Each arm's sequence ended with maintenance nivolumab.

Between the trimmed V and J ends, which lost 0 bases and 0 bases, there was a span of 8 bases. This CDR3 has 15 amino acids. The germline gives CDR1 MNHEY, CDR2 SVGAGI. Sequenced here: CD8+ T cells sorted from blood (inferred from file names), sampled from a patient given nivolumab and ipilimumab in sequence. The rearrangement joins TRBV6-5 to TRBJ1-1; a weak D match, TRBD1 (5 bases). This sequence originates from a human donor with melanoma. The CDR3 DNA reads TGTGCCAGCAGTTACTCCAGGGATATGAACACTGAAGCTTTCTTT. As protein: CASSYSRDMNTEAFF.